This TCR beta chain emerged from a study of cytotoxic CD8 clonotypes in ibrutinib-treated CLL. Some clones are missing from TCRdb's copy, which holds only in-frame ones; the method was immunoSEQ multiplex PCR. This sample carries over 95,000 clones, roughly 57% of them seen once, and the ten largest clones take about 40%. The CDR3 has 18 residues. CDR1 is MNHEY, CDR2 SMNVEV, per germline (reference sequence). Trimming stripped 2 bases from V and 10 bases from J, with 24 bases between. This clone was observed a few times. The specimen was PBMCs, collected after 24 months of ibrutinib treatment. The TCR sequence derives from a human donor with chronic lymphocytic leukemia. This chain uses TRBV27 with TRBJ1-6; possibly TRBD1 for D (6 bases). DNA of the CDR3: TGTGCCAGCAGTTTAGTCCCGCGGGCCCCGGGGGCAGAGTCACCCCTCCACTTT. Amino acid sequence: CASSLVPRAPGAESPLHF.